These 24 T cell receptor beta chains were all obtained from the same sample, sequenced in a study of T cell changes during pregnancy in multiple sclerosis. This table comes from immunoSEQ multiplex PCR, and its TCRdb copy is limited to in-frame clones, with some not included. The sample lists 90,000 to 150,000 clones; approximately 94% were seen once. The sequencing here drew on peripheral blood, taken before pregnancy. The receptors were sampled from a female donor with multiple sclerosis, enrolled in a pregnancy study.

The genes are TRBV19 and TRBJ2-1, with 7 positions matching TRBD1. V was clipped by 5 bases and J by 7 bases; unmatched bases: 5. The CDR3 is made up of 13 amino acids. In germline, CDR1 is LNHDA, CDR2 SQIVND (reference sequence). The CDR3 DNA is TGTGCCAGTAGTTTACAGGGGTGGAATGAGCAGTTCTTC. Its translation is CASSLQGWNEQFF.

This chain links TRBV7-2 with TRBJ1-6; no reliable D call. CDR1 and CDR2 from the germline V gene are SGHTA and FQGNSA. Between the trimmed V and J ends, which lost 1 base and 13 bases, there was a span of 14 bases. The CDR3 totals 14 residues. In DNA form, the CDR3 reads TGTGCCAGCAGCTTAGGGGGTACGGGGAGGCCCCTCCACTTT. This sequence encodes CASSLGGTGRPLHF. The variable domain in full, with the rest retrieved from reference TRBV7-2 and TRBJ1-6, is GAGVSQSPSNKVTEKGKDVELRCDPISGHTALYWYRQSLGQGLEFLIYFQGNSAPDKSGLPSDRFSAERTGGSVSTLTIQRTQQEDSAVYLCASSLGGTGRPLHFGNGTRLTVT.

The chain recombines TRBV6-1 with TRBJ2-7, with TRBD2 matching over 10 bases. Germline CDR1 and CDR2: MNHNS and SASEGT. Germline trimming cut 3 bases from V and 1 base from J; bases unmatched to any gene: 6. This CDR3 spans 16 amino acids. The CDR3 sequence: CASSETRLAGSYEQYF. CDR3 in DNA: TGTGCCAGCAGTGAGACCCGACTAGCGGGTTCCTACGAGCAGTACTTC.

This chain uses TRBV19 with TRBJ1-4; 7 bases fit TRBD1. Unmatched junction bases numbered 4, after V lost 4 bases and J lost 5 bases. Germline CDR1 is LNHDA and CDR2 is SQIVND (reference sequence). CDR3 size: 14 residues. CDR3: CASSNWDRNEKLFF. For the CDR3, the DNA is TGTGCCAGTAGTAATTGGGACAGAAATGAAAAACTGTTTTTT.

The chain uses TRBV19 and TRBJ1-2; 12 bases match TRBD1. The CDR3 loop spans 15 amino acids. Trimming cost V 4 bases and J 6 bases; bases outside gene matches: 6. Germline CDR1 is LNHDA and CDR2 is SQIVND (reference sequence). The CDR3 bases are TGTGCCAGTAGTACTCCCGGGACAGGGGGCAATGGCTACACCTTC. Encoded protein: CASSTPGTGGNGYTF. The complete variable domain, with remaining parts taken from reference TRBV19 and TRBJ1-2, reads DGGITQSPKYLFRKEGQNVTLSCEQNLNHDAMYWYRQDPGQGLRLIYYSQIVNDFQKGDIAEGYSVSREKKESFPLTVTSAQKNPTAFYLCASSTPGTGGNGYTFGSGTRLTVV.

The genes are TRBV10-3 and TRBJ2-7; D is uncertain. In germline, CDR1 is ENHRY, CDR2 SYGVKD. V dropped 6 bases and J dropped 6 bases, with 9 bases sitting between them. The CDR3 spans 11 residues. The CDR3 nucleotides are TGTGCCATCAGCCCCGGAGCCGAGCAGTACTTC. Translation: CAISPGAEQYF.

This chain connects TRBV19 to TRBJ2-3, with 12 bases matching TRBD2. The CDR3 consists of 16 residues. Trimming removed 4 bases from V and 2 bases from J; junction bases left unmatched: 4. Germline CDR1 LNHDA, CDR2 SQIVND (reference sequence). CDR3 in DNA: TGTGCCAGTAGTAAACTAGCGGGGGGATCCACAGATACGCAGTATTTT. It translates to CASSKLAGGSTDTQYF.

J is TRBJ1-3 and V is TRBV9; 9 bases align to TRBD1. This CDR3 is 16 amino acids long. V shed 3 bases and J 0 bases; nucleotides not matched to a gene: 4. Germline CDR1 is SGDLS and CDR2 is YYNGEE. CDR3 region: CASSGDRAASGNTIYF. The DNA for the CDR3 is TGTGCCAGCAGCGGGGACAGGGCTGCCTCTGGAAACACCATATATTTT.

The chain is built from TRBV11-1 and TRBJ2-5, with a tentative D call TRBD1 (6 bases). Germline assignment: CDR1 SGHAT and CDR2 FQDESV (reference sequence). The V and J ends lost 4 bases and 4 bases respectively, with 10 bases between them. The CDR3 spans 13 residues. The CDR3 DNA reads as TGTGCCAGCAGCTACAGGGTCCGAGAGACCCAGTACTTC. Translating gives CASSYRVRETQYF.

This clone was seen only once. This chain uses TRBV6-5 with TRBJ1-2; possible D gene TRBD1, 5 bases. Germline CDR1 and CDR2: MNHEY and SVGAGI. The germline V and J ends were trimmed by 0 bases and 6 bases, with 11 bases remaining between them. This CDR3 comprises 14 residues. CDR3 loop: CASSYSGPQNGYTF. The CDR3 nucleotides are TGTGCCAGCAGTTACTCGGGGCCTCAAAATGGCTACACCTTC.

The V gene is TRBV30, the J gene TRBJ1-6, with TRBD1 matching 8 bases. The CDR3 loop spans 12 amino acids. V was clipped by 7 bases and J by 10 bases; unmatched bases: 6. Germline V gene data show CDR1 as GTSNPN and CDR2 as SVGIG (reference sequence). CDR3 loop: CASDRGGSPLHF. CDR3 sequence (DNA): TGTGCCTCCGACAGGGGAGGGTCACCCCTCCACTTT.

V usage is TRBV7-9 and J usage is TRBJ1-2; no clear D gene. Trimming took off 5 bases at V and 8 bases at J, with 18 bases between the two ends. CDR1 is SEHNR, CDR2 FQNEAQ, per germline (reference sequence). The CDR3 is made up of 14 amino acids. This CDR3 is CASSPPSRSGGYTF. DNA for the CDR3: TGTGCCAGCAGCCCCCCTTCAAGGTCCGGGGGCTACACCTTC. The variable domain in full, completed from reference TRBV7-9 and TRBJ1-2, reads DTGVSQNPRHKITKRGQNVTFRCDPISEHNRLYWYRQTLGQGPEFLTYFQNEAQLEKSRLLSDRFSAERPKGSFSTLEIQRTEQGDSAMYLCASSPPSRSGGYTFGSGTRLTVV.

The chain uses TRBV4-2 and TRBJ2-7; maybe TRBD1 (6 bases). Between the trimmed V and J ends, which lost 8 bases and 2 bases, there was a span of 7 bases. The CDR3 covers 11 residues. The germline gives CDR1 LGHNA, CDR2 YNFKEQ. In DNA, the CDR3 is TGTGCCAGCGGGGGCGCCTACGAGCAGTACTTC. As protein: CASGGAYEQYF.

This chain uses TRBV6-1 with TRBJ2-2; 10 nucleotides agree with TRBD2. Germline CDR1 and CDR2: MNHNS and SASEGT. V gave up 8 bases and J gave up 4 bases; unmatched junction bases: 4. The CDR3 has 14 amino acids. The CDR3 region is CASGLAGATGELFF. DNA of the CDR3: TGTGCCAGCGGGCTAGCGGGAGCCACCGGGGAGCTGTTTTTT.

The chain links TRBV15 to TRBJ1-2; D is ambiguous. CDR3 length: 15 residues. Per germline, CDR1 LNHNV and CDR2 YYDKDF (reference sequence). V was pared by 0 bases and J by 4 bases, with 12 bases between. This chain's CDR3 is CATSREADGLYGYTF. Written as DNA, the CDR3 is TGTGCCACCAGCAGAGAAGCCGACGGACTCTATGGCTACACCTTC.

This clone was seen once. The chain has TRBV30 and TRBJ1-2, with 8 bases fitting TRBD1. The CDR3 is made up of 12 amino acids. Trimming removed 4 bases from V and 8 bases from J; junction bases left unmatched: 6. Germline values: CDR1 GTSNPN, CDR2 SVGIG (reference sequence). The CDR3 loop is CAWNRGEEGYTF. CDR3 DNA: TGTGCCTGGAACAGGGGGGAAGAAGGCTACACCTTC.

In this sample, this clone turned up once. The chain combines TRBV9 with TRBJ2-1; the match to TRBD2 covers 10 bases. The CDR3 is 16 amino acids. Germline lookup yields CDR1 SGDLS and CDR2 YYNGEE. V trimming: 4 bases; J trimming: 4 bases; junction bases outside the gene matches: 8. In DNA, the CDR3 is TGTGCCAGCAGCTTCCAGCGGGGGGGATTATACAATGAGCAGTTCTTC. Residues: CASSFQRGGLYNEQFF. The full variable domain, its missing parts supplied by reference TRBV9 and TRBJ2-1, is DSGVTQTPKHLITATGQRVTLRCSPRSGDLSVYWYQQSLDQGLQFLIQYYNGEERAKGNILERFSAQQFPDLHSELNLSSLELGDSALYFCASSFQRGGLYNEQFFGPGTRLTVL.

This clone was seen once. The chain recombines TRBV7-7 with TRBJ2-5; TRBD1 agrees at 7 bases. The CDR3 consists of 13 residues. V lost 4 bases, J lost 5 bases, and 4 bases stayed unmatched. CDR1 and CDR2 (germline): SSHAT, FNYEAQ (reference sequence). CDR3 DNA sequence: TGTGCCAGCAGCTCGACAGGGCAGGAGACCCAGTACTTC. It encodes CASSSTGQETQYF.

The rearrangement uses TRBV7-2 and TRBJ2-7; TRBD1 agrees at 12 bases. V lost 11 bases and J lost 7; bases outside the gene matches: 12. Germline V lookup: CDR1 SGHTA, CDR2 FQGNSA. The CDR3 is made up of 14 amino acids. CDR3 loop: CAVPGTGGPREQYF. Here the CDR3 DNA reads TGTGCCGTTCCCGGGACAGGGGGCCCTCGGGAGCAGTACTTC. Based on the CDR3 plus reference TRBV7-2 and TRBJ2-7, the full variable domain is GAGVSQSPSNKVTEKGKDVELRCDPISGHTALYWYRQSLGQGLEFLIYFQGNSAPDKSGLPSDRFSAERTGGSVSTLTIQRTQQEDSAVYLCAVPGTGGPREQYFGPGTRLTVT.

The chain recombines TRBV6-5 with TRBJ2-3; 7 nucleotides line up with TRBD2. CDR3 length equals 16 residues. CDR1 MNHEY and CDR2 SVGAGI come from the germline V gene. Germline trimming cut 0 bases from V and 2 bases from J; bases unmatched to any gene: 5. The CDR3 here is CASSYSGGRATDTQYF. The CDR3 DNA follows: TGTGCCAGCAGTTACTCGGGGGGGAGGGCCACAGATACGCAGTATTTT.

The chain recombines TRBV7-4 with TRBJ2-1; 9 bases line up with TRBD1. V was pared by 4 bases and J by 5 bases, with 9 bases of the junction left unmatched. This CDR3 comprises 16 residues. Looked up from germline, CDR1 is SGHVT and CDR2 is SQSDAQ. The CDR3 DNA reads as TGTGCCAGCAGCTCCCAAGGGGACAGGGCGAACAATGAGCAGTTCTTC. Translation: CASSSQGDRANNEQFF.

The chain has TRBV10-3 and TRBJ2-1; possibly TRBD2 for D (6 bases). The CDR3 has 13 residues. With 4 bases removed from V and 9 bases from J, the gap between germline ends came to 13 bases. The germline V gene encodes CDR1 ENHRY and CDR2 SYGVKD. CDR3 loop: CAISVGSMGEQFF. The CDR3 DNA reads as TGTGCCATCAGTGTCGGGAGTATGGGTGAGCAGTTCTTC.

The sample holds a few counts of this clone. The V gene is TRBV30, the J gene TRBJ1-1; D is possibly TRBD1 (5 bases). V shed 2 bases and J shed 5 bases, with 12 bases lying between them. The CDR3 extends over 13 amino acids. Germline assignment: CDR1 GTSNPN and CDR2 SVGIG (reference sequence). CDR3 nucleotide sequence: TGTGCCTGGAGTTATGGGACTTGGACTGAAGCTTTCTTT. Protein sequence: CAWSYGTWTEAFF. Full variable domain (outside the CDR3, taken from reference TRBV30 and TRBJ1-1): SQTIHQWPATLVQPVGSPLSLECTVEGTSNPNLYWYRQAAGRGLQLLFYSVGIGQISSEVPQNLSASRPQDRQFILSSKKLLLSDSGFYLCAWSYGTWTEAFFGQGTRLTVV.

The rearrangement joins TRBV30 to TRBJ1-1; D not resolved. This CDR3 comprises 11 residues. Deletions cut 3 bases from V and 7 bases from J, with 9 bases between. CDR1 GTSNPN and CDR2 SVGIG come from the germline V gene (reference sequence). The CDR3 DNA follows: TGTGCCTGGAGGTCCTATTATGAAGCTTTCTTT. This translates into CAWRSYYEAFF.